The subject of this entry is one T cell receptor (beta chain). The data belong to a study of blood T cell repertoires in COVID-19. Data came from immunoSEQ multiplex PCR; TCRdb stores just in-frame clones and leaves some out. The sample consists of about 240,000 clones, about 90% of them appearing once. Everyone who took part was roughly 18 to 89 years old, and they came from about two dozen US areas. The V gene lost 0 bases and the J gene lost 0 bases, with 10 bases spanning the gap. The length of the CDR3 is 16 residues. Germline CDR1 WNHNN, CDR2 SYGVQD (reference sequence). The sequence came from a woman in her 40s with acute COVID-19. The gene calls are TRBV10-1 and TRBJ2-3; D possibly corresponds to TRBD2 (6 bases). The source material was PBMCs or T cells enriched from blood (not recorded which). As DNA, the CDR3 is TGCGCCAGCAGTGAGTCGGTAGCGGCTAGCACAGATACGCAGTATTTT. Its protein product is CASSESVAASTDTQYF.